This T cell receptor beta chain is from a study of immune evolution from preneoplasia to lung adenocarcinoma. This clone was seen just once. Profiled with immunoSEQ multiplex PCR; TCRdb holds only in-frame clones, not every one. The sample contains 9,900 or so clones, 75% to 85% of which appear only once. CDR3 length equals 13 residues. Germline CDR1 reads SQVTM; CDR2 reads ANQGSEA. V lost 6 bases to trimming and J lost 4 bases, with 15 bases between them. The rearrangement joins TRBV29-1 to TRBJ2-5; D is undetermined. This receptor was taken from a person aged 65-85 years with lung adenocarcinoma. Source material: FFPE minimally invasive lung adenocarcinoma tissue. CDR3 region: CSVRALVSETQYF. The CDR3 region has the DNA TGCAGCGTCAGAGCTCTAGTGTCAGAGACCCAGTACTTC.